A selection of T cell receptor beta chains follows, all from one sample in a study of blood T cells in healthy people across ages. MiXCR, applied by TCRdb to the 5' RACE reads, yields one record per CDR3 protein. The sample lists around 320,000 distinct CDR3 sequences; roughly 26% were seen once. The sequenced sample consisted of blood. These receptors originate from a woman between 65 and 79 years old in good health. Each CDR3 is given with its conserved first and last residue. A D gene is named only where the DNA matches it firmly. Clone sizes are given selectively: once, few, many, or a class where the clone is expanded.

TRBV3-1,TRBJ2-4,many,-,CASSQLLQGGEAKNIQYF,TGTGCCAGCAGCCAACTCCTACAGGGAGGAGAGGCCAAAAACATTCAGTACTTC
TRBV20-1,TRBJ2-1,few,-,CSARDRRRYNEQFF,TGCAGTGCTAGAGATCGAAGGCGCTACAATGAGCAGTTCTTC
TRBV18,TRBJ2-1,many,TRBD2,CASSPPTSVQGGQFF,TGTGCCAGCTCACCACCGACTAGCGTCCAGGGCGGGCAGTTCTTC
TRBV20-1,TRBJ2-1,many,TRBD2,CSATLPRGGGVRDEQFF,TGCAGTGCTACCCTTCCCCGAGGCGGGGGGGTGCGCGATGAGCAGTTCTTC
TRBV12-3/TRBV12-4,TRBJ2-4,-,-,CASSTQGLPGDIQYF,TGTGCCAGCAGTACCCAAGGGCTTCCCGGGGACATTCAGTACTTC
TRBV28,TRBJ2-5,few,-,CASSSTARETQYF,TGTGCCAGCAGTTCAACCGCCAGGGAGACCCAGTACTTC
TRBV15,TRBJ1-1,-,TRBD1,CATQGAAGTEAFF,TGTGCCACACAGGGGGCCGCGGGGACTGAAGCTTTCTTT
TRBV29-1,TRBJ2-1,-,-,CSVEGRVQTTNEQFF,TGCAGCGTAGAGGGGCGGGTTCAAACCACCAATGAGCAGTTCTTC
TRBV7-9,TRBJ2-5,-,TRBD2,CASSLATRGGTSTQYF,TGTGCCAGCAGCCTCGCCACGCGGGGGGGGACTTCGACCCAGTACTTC
TRBV28,TRBJ1-4,-,TRBD1,CASGTGGREKLFF,TGTGCCAGCGGTACAGGGGGAAGGGAAAAACTGTTTTTT
TRBV12-3/TRBV12-4,TRBJ2-7,few,-,CASSRQQYEQYF,TGTGCCAGCAGTCGACAGCAATACGAGCAGTACTTC
TRBV7-3,TRBJ2-3,-,-,CVSSLGTRVALDTQYF,TGTGTCAGCAGCCTCGGGACCCGGGTTGCTTTGGATACGCAGTATTTT
TRBV7-2,TRBJ1-5,few,-,CASSLVSNQPQHF,TGTGCCAGCAGCTTAGTCAGCAATCAGCCCCAGCATTTT
TRBV20-1,TRBJ2-5,few,-,CSAPPPRGGETQYF,TGCAGTGCACCTCCCCCCCGGGGAGGAGAGACCCAGTACTTC
TRBV2,TRBJ2-7,few,-,CASSEQTYEQYF,TGTGCCAGCAGTGAACAGACCTACGAGCAGTACTTC
TRBV28,TRBJ2-5,-,TRBD1,CASSLIQGTETQYF,TGTGCCAGCAGTCTCATACAGGGGACGGAGACCCAGTACTTC
TRBV7-2,TRBJ2-7,-,TRBD2,CASSSRRTSGNSYEQYF,TGTGCCAGCAGCTCAAGACGGACTAGCGGGAACTCCTACGAGCAGTACTTC
TRBV6-6,TRBJ1-1,-,-,CASSYSGTTEAFF,TGTGCCAGCAGTTATTCCGGGACCACTGAAGCTTTCTTT
TRBV3-1,TRBJ2-7,-,-,CASSHPSVTYEQYF,TGTGCCAGCAGCCATCCTAGCGTGACCTACGAGCAGTACTTC
TRBV7-8,TRBJ2-7,-,-,CASSLERYEQYF,TGTGCCAGCAGCTTAGAACGATACGAGCAGTACTTC
TRBV3-1,TRBJ2-7,many,-,CASSPLSSRSEQYF,TGTGCCAGCAGCCCGCTGAGTTCCCGTTCCGAGCAGTACTTC
TRBV7-2,TRBJ2-5,few,-,CGSSVRASRETQYF,TGTGGCAGCAGCGTCAGGGCCAGCCGGGAGACCCAGTACTTC
TRBV27,TRBJ1-4,-,-,CASSPRFPRHKNEKLFF,TGTGCCAGCAGTCCCAGATTTCCGAGACATAAGAATGAAAAACTGTTTTTT
TRBV28,TRBJ2-2,many,TRBD1,CASKPADRGLTGELFF,TGTGCCAGCAAGCCAGCAGACAGGGGGCTGACCGGGGAGCTGTTTTTT
TRBV5-1,TRBJ1-1,once,-,CASSLGHEAFF,TGCGCCAGCAGCTTGGGTCATGAAGCTTTCTTT
TRBV6-4,TRBJ2-1,-,-,CASSAAGTNEQFF,TGTGCCAGCAGTGCCGCCGGGACCAATGAGCAGTTCTTC